The 8 T cell receptor beta chains in this list originate from one sample, sequenced in a study of blood T cell repertoires in COVID-19 (dated by TCRdb to about 2020). Library preparation used the immunoSEQ multiplex PCR assay. TCRdb re-hosts the immuneACCESS table, in-frame sequences only. Its copies lack some clones; in the studies checked, an unresolved V gene accounts for under half of them, and the cause for the rest is not known. For this sample there are some 220,000 clones; about 88% appear just once. Just over 2.5% of the sample goes to the ten largest clones. The sequencing input was PBMCs or T cells enriched from blood (not recorded which). The receptor set was obtained from a woman under 40 who had recovered from COVID-19.

The rearrangement joins TRBV4-1 to TRBJ2-7; weak D call: TRBD1 (6 bases). The CDR3 runs 14 residues. Germline CDR1 reads MGHRA; CDR2 reads YSYEKL. Trimming pared 4 bases from V and 2 bases from J, leaving 12 bases between. The CDR3 loop is CASSPRTVPYEQYF. The DNA of the CDR3 is TGCGCCAGCAGCCCGAGGACAGTTCCCTACGAGCAGTACTTC.

The rearrangement links TRBV18 to TRBJ1-2; D is undetermined. Germline lookup yields CDR1 KGHSH and CDR2 LQKENI. CDR3 size: 14 residues. The V gene lost 5 bases and the J gene lost 2 bases, with 12 bases spanning the gap. The DNA for the CDR3 is TGTGCCAGCTCAGAGTTGTGGGAGAACTATGGCTACACCTTC. It translates to CASSELWENYGYTF.

CDR3 in amino acids: CASSLVARTAQETQYF. DNA of the CDR3: TGTGCCAGCAGCTTGGTCGCCCGGACAGCCCAAGAGACCCAGTACTTC. The chain recombines TRBV5-6 with TRBJ2-5; D may be TRBD1 (6 bases). Trimming pared 0 bases from V and 1 base from J, leaving 13 bases between. CDR1 is SGHDT, CDR2 YYEEEE, per germline. The CDR3 contains 16 residues.

The chain has TRBV10-3 and TRBJ2-3; 12 bases agree with TRBD2. The trim removed 0 bases at V and 2 bases at J, leaving 3 bases unmatched. Germline assignment: CDR1 ENHRY and CDR2 SYGVKD. CDR3 size: 17 residues. The CDR3 nucleotides read TGTGCCATCAGTGAGTCGACTAGCGGGGGCTACACAGATACGCAGTATTTT. Its protein is CAISESTSGGYTDTQYF.

The V gene is TRBV2, the J gene TRBJ2-7; perhaps TRBD2 as D (5 bases). The V and J ends lost 7 bases and 4 bases respectively, with 17 bases between them. The CDR3 contains 14 residues. Germline-derived CDR1 and CDR2 are SNHLY and FYNNEI. CDR3 residues: CASTLGLRSYEQYF. CDR3 DNA: TGTGCCAGCACCCTCGGACTGCGGAGTTACGAGCAGTACTTC.

The chain joins TRBV3-1 (or the pseudogene TRBV3-2) to TRBJ2-3; 7 bases match TRBD1. The CDR3 is 15 amino acids. The J segment lost 1 base and the V segment lost 4 bases, leaving 5 bases of the junction unmatched. Germline V gene sequence: CDR1 LGHDT, CDR2 YNNKEL (reference sequence). Written as DNA, the CDR3 is TGTGCCAGCAGCCCCGACAGGGTCGGCACAGATACGCAGTATTTT. The encoded protein is CASSPDRVGTDTQYF.

The chain uses TRBV4-1 and TRBJ1-5; 12 nucleotides agree with TRBD1. After removal of 4 bases from V and 6 bases from J, the junction contained 10 bases not matched to a gene. The CDR3 contains 17 residues. Germline V CDR1 and CDR2: MGHRA, YSYEKL. CDR3 loop: CASSLYGGQGASQPQHF. For the CDR3, the DNA is TGCGCCAGCAGCCTATACGGGGGACAGGGGGCGAGTCAGCCCCAGCATTTT.

The J gene is TRBJ2-3, the V gene TRBV15, with 8 nucleotides matching TRBD2. V was pared by 1 base and J by 2 bases, with 2 bases of the junction left unmatched. Germline-derived CDR1 and CDR2 are LNHNV and YYDKDF (reference sequence). The length of the CDR3 is 15 residues. The CDR3 nucleotides read TGTGCCACCAGCAGAGCGGGGGGGCCCACAGATACGCAGTATTTT. This codes for CATSRAGGPTDTQYF.